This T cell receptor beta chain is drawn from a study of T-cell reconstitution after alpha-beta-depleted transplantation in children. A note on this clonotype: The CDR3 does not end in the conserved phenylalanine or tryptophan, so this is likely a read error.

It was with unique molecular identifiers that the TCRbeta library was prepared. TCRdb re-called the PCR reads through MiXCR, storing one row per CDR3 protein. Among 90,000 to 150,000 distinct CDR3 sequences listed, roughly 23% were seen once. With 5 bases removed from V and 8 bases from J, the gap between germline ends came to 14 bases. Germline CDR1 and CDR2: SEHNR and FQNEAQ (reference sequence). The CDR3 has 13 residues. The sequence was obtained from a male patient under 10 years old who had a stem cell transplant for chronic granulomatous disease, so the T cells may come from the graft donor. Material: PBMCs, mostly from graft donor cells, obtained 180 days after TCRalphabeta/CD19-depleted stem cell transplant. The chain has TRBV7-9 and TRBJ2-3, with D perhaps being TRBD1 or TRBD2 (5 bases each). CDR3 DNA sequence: TGTGCCAGCAGCGGGACCTCTGTGGGTACGCAGTATTTG. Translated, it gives CASSGTSVGTQYL.